The clone carrying this T cell receptor beta chain was seen repeatedly, ten times or more. MiXCR, applied by TCRdb to the 5' RACE reads, yields one record per CDR3 protein. The table has some 26,000 distinct CDR3 sequences, 3.5% to 4.5% seen once; the top ten hold around 5.6%. The data originate from a study of early T cells in non-severe SARS-CoV-2 infection. Study context: The sequenced material was bulk RNA from unsorted whole blood, and its chains were unpaired.

This CDR3 spans 15 amino acids. Between the trimmed V and J ends, which lost 0 bases and 10 bases, there was a span of 13 bases. CDR1 and CDR2 (germline): SGHTA, FQGNSA. The sequencing input was whole blood. The origin of this receptor is an adult who was a healthcare worker with PCR-confirmed SARS-CoV-2 infection or an uninfected control (not recorded which). V and J are TRBV7-2 and TRBJ1-6; D remains unclear. The CDR3 loop is CASSLAPDYRSPLHF. The CDR3 DNA reads as TGTGCCAGCAGCTTAGCGCCAGACTATCGGTCACCCCTCCACTTT.